A selection of T cell receptor beta chains follows, all from one sample in a study of OX40 agonist ivuxolimab in advanced cancers. Profiled with immunoSEQ multiplex PCR; TCRdb holds only in-frame clones, not every one. The table shows 15,000 to 20,000 clones, with around 82% occurring only once. This specimen consisted of CD4+ or CD8+ T cells sorted from blood, obtained in a trial of the OX40 agonist ivuxolimab. Receptors originate from an adult with an advanced solid tumor such as melanoma, head and neck, liver or kidney cancer. Both conserved end residues are part of each CDR3. Fields, in order: clone size, J gene, D gene, V gene, CDR3 protein, CDR3 DNA. D genes are given only for firm matches. Where a row states a size, it is once, few, many or the class of an expanded clone; other rows omit it.

>once|TRBJ2-1|NA|TRBV16
CASSQSLHEQFF
TGTGCCAGCAGCCAATCCCTTCATGAGCAGTTCTTC
>NA|TRBJ2-7|TRBD1|TRBV4-2
CASSQEARGQGRNEQYF
TGTGCCAGCAGCCAAGAGGCACGGGGACAGGGTCGGAACGAGCAGTACTTC
>NA|TRBJ2-5|NA|TRBV5-1
CASSLGGLETQYF
TGCGCCAGCAGCTTGGGAGGTCTGGAGACCCAGTACTTC
>NA|TRBJ2-7|NA|TRBV19
CASSIGSGGSGPSYEQYF
TGTGCCAGTAGTATCGGGTCGGGGGGCTCGGGACCCTCCTACGAGCAGTACTTC
>once|TRBJ1-3|NA|TRBV11-1
CASSLYGSGNTIYF
TGTGCCAGCAGCTTATACGGATCTGGAAACACCATATATTTT
>few|TRBJ1-6|NA|TRBV9
CASSVGGGRSPLHF
TGTGCCAGCAGCGTAGGTGGGGGCCGGTCACCCCTCCACTTT
>NA|TRBJ1-2|NA|TRBV27
CASSLSGTDFYGYTF
TGTGCCAGCAGTTTAAGTGGCACGGATTTCTATGGCTACACCTTC
>NA|TRBJ1-5|NA|TRBV5-6
CASSLWRSNQPQHF
TGTGCCAGCAGCTTATGGCGGAGCAATCAGCCCCAGCATTTT
>NA|TRBJ2-3|NA|TRBV11-2
CASSLMGHSITDTQYF
TGTGCCAGCAGCTTGATGGGACACTCGATCACAGATACGCAGTATTTT
>once|TRBJ1-6|TRBD1|TRBV30
CAWSLEGAAYNSPLHF
TGTGCCTGGAGTCTGGAGGGGGCGGCCTATAATTCACCCCTCCACTTT
>NA|TRBJ2-1|TRBD2|TRBV27
CASSSWTSQSMGGYNEQFF
TGTGCCAGCAGTTCTTGGACTAGCCAGTCGATGGGGGGTTACAATGAGCAGTTCTTC
>NA|TRBJ1-6|NA|TRBV28
CASSLFSAYSPLHF
TGTGCCAGCAGTTTATTTTCGGCGTATTCACCCCTCCACTTT
>once|TRBJ2-2|NA|TRBV6-5
CASSYSVGRAGELFF
TGTGCCAGCAGTTATTCCGTCGGCAGGGCTGGGGAGCTGTTTTTT
>NA|TRBJ2-2|TRBD1|TRBV15
CATSGTFRGPNTGELFF
TGTGCCACCAGCGGAACTTTCAGGGGGCCGAACACCGGGGAGCTGTTTTTT
>once|TRBJ1-3|NA|TRBV5-4
CASSLQGVFGNTIYF
TGTGCCAGCAGCTTACAGGGAGTTTTTGGAAACACCATATATTTT
>NA|TRBJ2-1|NA|TRBV25-1
CASSDRLRDNEQFF
TGTGCCAGCAGTGATCGGCTCAGGGACAATGAGCAGTTCTTC
>few|TRBJ1-1|NA|TRBV23-1
CASSQSRGRVGTPNTEAFF
TGCGCCAGCAGTCAATCAAGAGGACGGGTGGGGACACCTAACACTGAAGCTTTCTTT
>once|TRBJ2-3|TRBD2|TRBV6-1
CASSGGTSGIRADTQYF
TGTGCCAGCAGTGGCGGGACTAGCGGGATTAGGGCCGATACGCAGTATTTT
>NA|TRBJ2-2|TRBD1|TRBV5-5
CASSLEDRANTGELFF
TGTGCCAGCAGTTTGGAGGACAGGGCGAACACCGGGGAGCTGTTTTTT
>NA|TRBJ2-5|TRBD1|TRBV14
CASSKPGTGTGFETQYF
TGTGCCAGCAGCAAGCCCGGGACAGGGACGGGTTTTGAGACCCAGTACTTC
>NA|TRBJ1-1|TRBD1|TRBV19
CASTIMGTGGDTEAFF
TGTGCCAGTACCATAATGGGGACAGGGGGCGACACTGAAGCTTTCTTT
>NA|TRBJ1-1|NA|TRBV2
CASGPEAFF
TGTGCCAGCGGACCTGAAGCTTTCTTT
>NA|TRBJ1-2|TRBD1|TRBV5-1
CASSWDSYGYTF
TGCGCCAGCAGCTGGGACAGTTATGGCTACACCTTC
>NA|TRBJ1-1|NA|TRBV21-1
CASSKVAAFF
TGTGCCAGCAGCAAAGTCGCAGCTTTCTTT
>NA|TRBJ2-7|TRBD1|TRBV15
CATSRGQGPSYEQYF
TGTGCCACCAGCAGAGGACAGGGGCCTTCCTACGAGCAGTACTTC
>NA|TRBJ1-4|TRBD1|TRBV29-1
CSVLTGGAGEKLFF
TGCAGCGTTCTTACAGGGGGTGCGGGTGAAAAACTGTTTTTT
>NA|TRBJ2-3|TRBD2|TRBV5-1
CASSRGLAVDTQYF
TGCGCCAGCAGTCGAGGACTAGCTGTAGATACGCAGTATTTT
>NA|TRBJ2-5|TRBD2|TRBV7-2
CASSLGPEAGGQETQYF
TGTGCCAGCAGCTTAGGACCGGAGGCGGGGGGCCAAGAGACCCAGTACTTC
>NA|TRBJ2-3|TRBD2|TRBV9
CASSVASGGLADTQYF
TGTGCCAGCAGCGTAGCTAGCGGGGGGTTGGCAGATACGCAGTATTTT
>once|TRBJ2-5|NA|TRBV11-2
CASRGLKKETQYF
TGTGCCAGCAGGGGCTTAAAAAAAGAGACCCAGTACTTC
>once|TRBJ1-2|TRBD1|TRBV15
CATSRDLPGGYGYTF
TGTGCCACCAGCAGAGATCTCCCAGGGGGATATGGCTACACCTTC
>few|TRBJ1-6|NA|TRBV2
CASSAEKNSPLHF
TGTGCCAGCAGTGCAGAGAAAAATTCACCCCTCCACTTT
>NA|TRBJ2-3|TRBD2|TRBV6-5
CASSATSGGADTQYF
TGTGCCAGCAGTGCGACTAGCGGGGGGGCAGATACGCAGTATTTT
>NA|TRBJ2-7|NA|TRBV7-2
CASSLLISGEQYF
TGTGCCAGCAGCTTACTAATTTCGGGGGAGCAGTACTTC
>NA|TRBJ2-1|TRBD2|TRBV10-2
CASVGRPSYNEQFF
TGCGCCAGCGTCGGGAGGCCCTCCTACAATGAGCAGTTCTTC
>NA|TRBJ2-5|TRBD2|TRBV7-2
CASSLSSGGQETQYF
TGTGCCAGCAGCTTGTCTAGCGGAGGCCAAGAGACCCAGTACTTC
>few|TRBJ2-3|TRBD2|TRBV4-1
CASSQRGEGPDTQYF
TGCGCCAGCAGCCAACGGGGGGAAGGACCAGATACGCAGTATTTT
>once|TRBJ2-3|TRBD2|TRBV7-9
CASSSWGGLAGGTQYF
TGTGCCAGCAGCTCCTGGGGGGGGCTAGCGGGAGGTACGCAGTATTTT
>few|TRBJ2-5|NA|TRBV14
CASSRTTGREETQYF
TGTGCCAGCAGCCGAACGACAGGGAGGGAAGAGACCCAGTACTTC
>NA|TRBJ2-5|TRBD2|TRBV14
CASSHVFGGIKETQYF
TGTGCCAGCAGCCACGTATTCGGGGGGATAAAAGAGACCCAGTACTTC
>NA|TRBJ1-2|NA|TRBV6-5
CASRGRVDYGYTF
TGTGCCAGCAGAGGACGTGTGGACTATGGCTACACCTTC
>NA|TRBJ2-2|NA|TRBV6-6
CASSHAGETGELFF
TGTGCCAGCAGCCACGCCGGAGAGACCGGGGAGCTGTTTTTT
>NA|TRBJ2-3|NA|TRBV9
CASSVAGGSTDTQYF
TGTGCCAGCAGCGTAGCGGGGGGCTCCACAGATACGCAGTATTTT
>large|TRBJ1-5|NA|TRBV5-4
CASSLGNQPQHF
TGTGCCAGCAGCCTTGGCAATCAGCCCCAGCATTTT
>once|TRBJ2-7|NA|TRBV6-6
CASKHAAGQEQYF
TGTGCCAGCAAACACGCGGCAGGGCAAGAGCAGTACTTC
>few|TRBJ2-5|TRBD1|TRBV5-1
CASSYTGVQETQYF
TGCGCCAGCAGCTACACAGGGGTGCAAGAGACCCAGTACTTC
>NA|TRBJ2-1|NA|TRBV9
CASSVAETPYNEQFF
TGTGCCAGCAGCGTAGCTGAGACACCCTACAATGAGCAGTTCTTC
>NA|TRBJ2-3|TRBD2|TRBV4-2
CASSQGAGGTDTQYF
TGTGCCAGCAGCCAAGGAGCGGGGGGAACAGATACGCAGTATTTT
>NA|TRBJ2-7|NA|TRBV7-2
CASSQASGGLYEQYF
TGTGCCAGCAGCCAAGCTAGTGGGGGCCTTTACGAGCAGTACTTC
>NA|TRBJ1-1|TRBD1|TRBV5-1
CASSLSDRGLTEAFF
TGCGCCAGCAGCTTGTCGGACAGGGGGCTCACTGAAGCTTTCTTT
>NA|TRBJ1-6|NA|TRBV14
CASSPTGFQPLHF
TGTGCCAGCAGCCCCACGGGATTTCAACCCCTCCACTTT
>NA|TRBJ2-7|NA|TRBV7-2
CASGREGEESYEQYF
TGTGCCAGCGGACGTGAGGGGGAAGAATCCTACGAGCAGTACTTC
>few|TRBJ2-3|NA|TRBV7-3
CASSLSRGTDTQYF
TGTGCCAGCAGCTTATCGCGAGGCACAGATACGCAGTATTTT
>NA|TRBJ2-5|TRBD1|TRBV6-5
CASSQGARGRGTQYF
TGTGCCAGCAGCCAGGGGGCCCGGGGGAGAGGGACCCAGTACTTC
>NA|TRBJ2-5|NA|TRBV2
CASSEGPNQETQYF
TGTGCCAGCAGTGAAGGGCCGAACCAAGAGACCCAGTACTTC
>few|TRBJ2-4|NA|TRBV6-1
CASSEERIAKNIQYF
TGTGCCAGCAGTGAAGAGCGGATAGCCAAAAACATTCAGTACTTC
>NA|TRBJ1-1|TRBD1|TRBV19
CASIDRGELPEAFF
TGTGCCAGTATCGACAGGGGGGAATTGCCTGAAGCTTTCTTT
>NA|TRBJ2-3|NA|TRBV6-4
CASKGKGITDTQYF
TGTGCCAGCAAAGGAAAAGGGATCACAGATACGCAGTATTTT
>NA|TRBJ2-5|NA|TRBV4-3
CASSQAQGGVLSETQYF
TGCGCCAGCAGCCAAGCACAGGGGGGGGTTTTGTCAGAGACCCAGTACTTC